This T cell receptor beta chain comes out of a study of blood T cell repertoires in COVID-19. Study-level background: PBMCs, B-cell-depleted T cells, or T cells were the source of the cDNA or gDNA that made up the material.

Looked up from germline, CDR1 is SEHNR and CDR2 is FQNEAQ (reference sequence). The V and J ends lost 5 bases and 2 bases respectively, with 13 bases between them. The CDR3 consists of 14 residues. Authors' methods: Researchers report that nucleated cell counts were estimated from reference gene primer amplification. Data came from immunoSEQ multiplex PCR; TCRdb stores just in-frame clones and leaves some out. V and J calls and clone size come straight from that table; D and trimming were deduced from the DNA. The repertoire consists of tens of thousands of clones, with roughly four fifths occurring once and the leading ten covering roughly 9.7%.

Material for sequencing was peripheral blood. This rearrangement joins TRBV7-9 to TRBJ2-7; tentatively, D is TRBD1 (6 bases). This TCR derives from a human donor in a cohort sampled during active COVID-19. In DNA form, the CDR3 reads TGTGCCAGCAGCGGTCGACAGGCGACCTACGAGCAGTACTTC. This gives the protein CASSGRQATYEQYF.